One and the same sample provided the 13 T cell receptor beta chains below, sequenced in a study of blood T cells in healthy people across ages. Sample-barcoded 5' priming and a J-beta primer mix drove a second PCR of about 6 to 11 cycles. TCRdb reprocessed the 5' RACE reads via MiXCR and lists one record per CDR3 protein. Found here are about 1,400,000 distinct CDR3 sequences, almost 60% of them singletons; the top ten hold about 6.3%. Material for sequencing was blood. The receptors stem from a man younger than 35 in good health.

This clonotype was recorded once. The rearrangement joins TRBV3-1 to TRBJ2-3; 12 bases are a match to TRBD2. The CDR3 totals 18 residues. The trim removed 4 bases at V and 2 bases at J, leaving 10 bases unmatched. Germline CDR1 and CDR2: LGHDT and YNNKEL (reference sequence). DNA of the CDR3: TGTGCCAGCAGCCTCCATCTGACTAGCGGGGGAATCACAGATACGCAGTATTTT. This codes for CASSLHLTSGGITDTQYF.

The chain uses TRBV18 and TRBJ2-7; no clear D. The J call is in doubt because the DNA end fits TRBJ2-5 better. There are 13 residues in the CDR3. The V gene's germline CDR1 is KGHSH and CDR2 LQKENI. The CDR3 nucleotides read TGTGCCAGCTCACCACCCAGTATCGAGACCCAGTACTTC. Its protein product is CASSPPSIETQYF.

This chain connects TRBV7-8 to TRBJ2-6; D unclear. Per germline, CDR1 SGHVS and CDR2 FQNEAQ. V dropped 3 bases and J dropped 0 bases, with 12 bases sitting between them. The CDR3 runs 17 residues. The CDR3 coding sequence is TGTGCCAGCAGCTTGATCCTTCTGGACTCTGGGGCCAACGTCCTGACTTTC. It yields the protein CASSLILLDSGANVLTF. Complete variable domain (other parts from reference TRBV7-8 and TRBJ2-6): GAGVSQSPRYKVAKRGQDVALRCDPISGHVSLFWYQQALGQGPEFLTYFQNEAQLDKSGLPSDRFFAERPEGSVSTLKIQRTQQEDSAVYLCASSLILLDSGANVLTFGAGSRLTVL.

V gene TRBV7-2 combines with J gene TRBJ1-2; 9 bases align to TRBD1. V lost 4 bases to trimming and J lost 2 bases; unmatched junction nucleotides: 2. CDR3 length: 14 residues. From germline, CDR1 is SGHTA and CDR2 FQGNSA. CDR3 amino acids: CASSYGQGNYGYTF. Written as DNA, the CDR3 is TGTGCCAGCAGCTACGGACAGGGGAACTATGGCTACACCTTC. Full variable domain (remainder filled in from reference TRBV7-2 and TRBJ1-2): GAGVSQSPSNKVTEKGKDVELRCDPISGHTALYWYRQSLGQGLEFLIYFQGNSAPDKSGLPSDRFSAERTGGSVSTLTIQRTQQEDSAVYLCASSYGQGNYGYTFGSGTRLTVV.

The rearrangement links TRBV20-1 to TRBJ1-1; TRBD1 might be the D (6 bases). The CDR3 has 15 residues. Trimming took 0 bases from V and 10 from J, leaving 21 bases between them. Germline V gene data show CDR1 as DFQATT and CDR2 as SNEGSKA (reference sequence). Here the CDR3 DNA reads TGCAGTGCTAGAGATGCGGGGGCCCTATCCGACGGAGCTTTCTTT. Protein sequence: CSARDAGALSDGAFF.

V and J are TRBV15 and TRBJ1-2; D gene unclear. Trimming cost V 0 bases and J 5 bases, with 10 bases left between them. The germline V gene has CDR1 LNHNV and CDR2 YYDKDF (reference sequence). The length of the CDR3 is 14 residues. CDR3 protein: CATSRDSGRYGYTF. CDR3 sequence (DNA): TGTGCCACCAGCAGAGATTCGGGGAGGTATGGCTACACCTTC. The full variable domain, with the rest looked up from reference TRBV15 and TRBJ1-2, is DAMVIQNPRYQVTQFGKPVTLSCSQTLNHNVMYWYQQKSSQAPKLLFHYYDKDFNNEADTPDNFQSRRPNTSFCFLDIRSPGLGDTAMYLCATSRDSGRYGYTFGSGTRLTVV.

In this sample, this clonotype turned up a few times. The DNA for the CDR3 is TGCAGCGTTGAGTCCTTCTACGAGCAGTACTTC. Residues: CSVESFYEQYF. The chain employs TRBV29-1 and TRBJ2-7, with unresolved D. Germline V gene sequence: CDR1 SQVTM, CDR2 ANQGSEA. This CDR3 has 11 residues. The V and J ends lost 3 bases and 3 bases respectively, with 6 bases between them.

The chain joins TRBV7-9 to TRBJ2-2; TRBD1 might be the D (5 bases). With 5 bases removed from V and 4 bases from J, the gap between germline ends came to 17 bases. The CDR3 length is 16 residues. Germline V gene lookup returns CDR1 SEHNR and CDR2 FQNEAQ (reference sequence). The CDR3 is CASSPTLGAATGELFF. The CDR3 nucleotides are TGTGCCAGCAGCCCCACCTTAGGGGCGGCCACCGGGGAGCTGTTTTTT.

This clonotype was observed a few times. This chain links TRBV12-3 or TRBV12-4 with TRBJ2-1; D ambiguous. Trimming cost V 4 bases and J 7 bases, with 5 bases left between them. This CDR3 comprises 11 residues. The CDR3 loop reads CASSSWNEQFF. CDR3 in DNA: TGTGCCAGCAGTTCTTGGAATGAGCAGTTCTTC.

V gene TRBV6-2 or TRBV6-3 combines with J gene TRBJ2-5; 11 positions match TRBD2. The assigned J gene may be wrong: the sequence end matches TRBJ2-7 better. Germline V gene data show CDR1 as MNHEY and CDR2 as SVGEGT. The CDR3 is 14 amino acids. The CDR3 protein is CASRRTSGFYEQYF. The CDR3 DNA reads as TGTGCCAGCAGGAGGACTAGCGGGTTCTACGAGCAGTACTTC.

The chain employs TRBV6-6 and TRBJ2-7; D remains ambiguous. The CDR3 runs 15 residues. The V and J ends lost 1 base and 0 bases respectively, with 10 bases between them. The V gene's germline CDR1 is MNHNY and CDR2 SVGAGI (reference sequence). This CDR3 is CASSYLAQSSYEQYF. CDR3 nucleotides: TGTGCCAGCAGTTACTTGGCGCAGAGCTCCTACGAGCAGTACTTC.

The chain joins TRBV6-5 to TRBJ1-1; 9 bases match TRBD1. Germline CDR1 reads MNHEY; CDR2 reads SVGAGI. This CDR3 comprises 14 residues. The trim removed 6 bases at V and 3 bases at J, leaving 5 bases unmatched. The CDR3 sequence: CASRDRGKYTEAFF. The CDR3 bases are TGTGCCAGCAGGGACAGGGGAAAATACACTGAAGCTTTCTTT.

This clonotype was recorded once. The chain has TRBV20-1 and TRBJ2-7; tentative D call: TRBD2 (6 bases). CDR3 length equals 14 residues. Per germline, CDR1 DFQATT and CDR2 SNEGSKA (reference sequence). Trimming shortened V by 0 bases and J by 5 bases, and 14 bases separated the two germline ends. CDR3 sequence (DNA): TGCAGTGCTAGAGATGGGGGGTTGGACAACGAGCAGTACTTC. Translated: CSARDGGLDNEQYF.